These 16 T cell receptor beta chains were sequenced from one sample in a study of T cells in Graves' hyperthyroidism and ophthalmopathy. TCR beta CDR3 regions were amplified from RNA transcripts. Researchers ran a first-round RT-PCR on the TCR CDR3 using the HTBI primer set. Each CDR3 protein is one row after TCRdb ran MiXCR on the multiplex PCR reads. The data contain hundreds of thousands of distinct CDR3 sequences, 17% of them singletons. Material for sequencing was blood. These receptors came from a woman in her late teens or twenties with Graves' ophthalmopathy.

The table lists this clonotype with many counts. This rearrangement joins TRBV7-2 to TRBJ2-1; TRBD1 is a possible D gene (6 bases). The germline V and J ends were trimmed by 5 bases and 9 bases, with 14 bases remaining between them. There are 13 residues in the CDR3. CDR1 is SGHTA and CDR2 is FQGNSA in the germline V gene. The DNA for the CDR3 is TGTGCCAGCAGCACCCTCCCAGGGGCTGAGCAGTTCTTC. Translated: CASSTLPGAEQFF.

This clonotype was found a few times. Written as DNA, the CDR3 is TGTGCCAGCAGCCGGGTGGAGAGTGTCTCTGGAAACACCATATATTTT. Protein product: CASSRVESVSGNTIYF. The genes are TRBV6-1 and TRBJ1-3; D unresolved. With 6 bases removed from V and 0 bases from J, the gap between germline ends came to 15 bases. The CDR3 contains 16 residues. Looked up from germline, CDR1 is MNHNS and CDR2 is SASEGT.

This clonotype appeared many times. V is TRBV24-1 and J is TRBJ2-1, with 8 bases identical to TRBD2. Trimming cost V 1 base and J 4 bases; bases outside gene matches: 2. Germline V CDR1 and CDR2: KGHDR, SFDVKD. This CDR3 comprises 15 residues. The CDR3 DNA sequence: TGTGCCACCAGTGATTTTTCGGGAGGGTACAATGAGCAGTTCTTC. Translating gives CATSDFSGGYNEQFF.

This clonotype was found a few times. This sequence joins TRBV5-4 and TRBJ2-7; D gene uncertain. This CDR3 has 16 residues. The ends were cut back, 2 bases at V and 5 bases at J, with 20 bases in the middle. Germline values: CDR1 SGHNT, CDR2 YYREEE (reference sequence). The CDR3 region is CASSFLSAGPKNEQYF. CDR3 in DNA: TGTGCCAGCAGCTTTCTTTCCGCAGGCCCCAAGAACGAGCAGTACTTC. Combining the CDR3 with reference TRBV5-4 and TRBJ2-7 gives the whole variable domain ETGVTQSPTHLIKTRGQQVTLRCSSQSGHNTVSWYQQALGQGPQFIFQYYREEENGRGNFPPRFSGLQFPNYSSELNVNALELDDSALYLCASSFLSAGPKNEQYFGPGTRLTVT.

On this clonotype itself: This sequence may be a read error, since a much larger clone differs from it by one base. V usage is TRBV18 and J usage is TRBJ2-4, with D perhaps matching TRBD1 or TRBD2 (5 bases each). CDR3 length: 14 residues. Per the germline V gene, CDR1 is KGHSH and CDR2 is LQKENI. The DNA for the CDR3 is TGTACCAGCTCACCCCCGGGACCGGGCAACATTCAGTACTTC. Protein product: CTSSPPGPGNIQYF.

The chain combines TRBV30 with TRBJ1-6; D is ambiguous. CDR1 and CDR2 from the germline V gene are GTSNPN and SVGIG (reference sequence). Trimming shortened V by 1 base and J by 8 bases, and 9 bases separated the two germline ends. There are 13 residues in the CDR3. Here the CDR3 reads CAWSEGRDSPLHF. For the CDR3, the DNA is TGTGCCTGGAGTGAGGGTCGGGATTCACCCCTCCACTTT.

This clonotype was found a few times. This rearrangement joins TRBV4-2 to TRBJ2-1, with 11 bases aligning to TRBD2. This CDR3 spans 16 amino acids. Germline-derived CDR1 and CDR2 are LGHNA and YNFKEQ. After removal of 0 bases from V and 7 bases from J, the junction contained 5 bases not matched to a gene. The CDR3 DNA reads TGTGCCAGCAGCCAAGAAGACACTAGCGGGGGAAATGAGCAGTTCTTC. This gives the protein CASSQEDTSGGNEQFF.

This clonotype was recorded at least ten times. The rearrangement joins TRBV7-9 to TRBJ2-5; D is unresolved. Germline V gene data show CDR1 as SEHNR and CDR2 as FQNEAQ (reference sequence). This CDR3 has 12 residues. V was clipped by 1 base and J by 9 bases, with 9 bases between them. In nucleotides, the CDR3 is TGTGCCAGCAGCTTAGGGCCAGGATCCCAGTACTTC. Its translation: CASSLGPGSQYF.

This clonotype was seen ten or more times. The chain carries TRBV5-1 and TRBJ1-2; D call uncertain. The germline V and J ends were trimmed by 0 bases and 4 bases, with 7 bases remaining between them. The CDR3 runs to 13 residues. The germline gives CDR1 SGHRS, CDR2 YFSETQ. The CDR3, as DNA: TGCGCCAGCAGCTTGGCCTTCGGCTATGGCTACACCTTC. This sequence encodes CASSLAFGYGYTF.

This clonotype was detected ten times or more. This chain links TRBV11-1 with TRBJ2-5; TRBD1 aligns across 7 bases. Germline lookup yields CDR1 SGHAT and CDR2 FQDESV (reference sequence). V was clipped by 5 bases and J by 1 base; unmatched bases: 7. The CDR3 is 15 residues long. The CDR3 bases are TGTGCCAGCAGCCCAAGGACAGGATTCCAAGAGACCCAGTACTTC. It codes for CASSPRTGFQETQYF.

J is TRBJ2-7 and V is TRBV14, with D hard to call. Germline V lookup: CDR1 SGHDN, CDR2 FVKESK. The CDR3 spans 14 residues. Trimming cost V 4 bases and J 5 bases, with 15 bases left between them. CDR3 bases: TGTGCCAGCAGCCTTTCGTCGGTTCTGGACGAGCAGTACTTC. It codes for CASSLSSVLDEQYF.

V usage is TRBV2 and J usage is TRBJ1-1; D is undetermined. Trimming pared 6 bases from V and 4 bases from J, leaving 15 bases between. CDR3 length equals 14 residues. In germline, CDR1 is SNHLY, CDR2 FYNNEI. The CDR3 DNA reads TGTGCCAGCAGACAGCCTTTTTCATCCACTGAAGCTTTCTTT. Translating it yields CASRQPFSSTEAFF.

This clonotype was picked up a small number of times. This chain joins TRBV6-1 and TRBJ2-7, with TRBD2 as a possible D gene (6 bases). This CDR3 comprises 12 residues. The ends were cut back, 7 bases at V and 6 bases at J, with 13 bases in the middle. From germline, CDR1 is MNHNS and CDR2 SASEGT. The CDR3 region is CASTGLQVEQYF. In DNA form, the CDR3 reads TGTGCCAGCACGGGACTCCAAGTCGAGCAGTACTTC.

The J gene is TRBJ1-1, the V gene TRBV4-1; 8 positions agree with TRBD1. With V trimmed by 0 bases and J by 3 bases, 3 bases remained unmatched. The CDR3 runs to 15 residues. CDR1 and CDR2 (germline): MGHRA, YSYEKL. CDR3 in amino acids: CASSQEGRGHTEAFF. The CDR3 DNA is TGCGCCAGCAGCCAAGAAGGCAGGGGGCACACTGAAGCTTTCTTT.

This clonotype was seen a handful of times. The chain's CDR3 is CASSKRTHLGDEQYF. As DNA, the CDR3 is TGTGCCAGCAGCAAGCGGACCCACTTGGGTGACGAGCAGTACTTC. The chain employs TRBV7-9 and TRBJ2-7; D is perhaps TRBD2 (5 bases). With 5 bases removed from V and 5 bases from J, the gap between germline ends came to 19 bases. The germline V gene encodes CDR1 SEHNR and CDR2 FQNEAQ (reference sequence). The CDR3 loop spans 15 amino acids.

The chain couples TRBV10-3 to TRBJ2-1; the D is unclear. Trimming shortened V by 3 bases and J by 6 bases, and 9 bases separated the two germline ends. CDR1 is ENHRY, CDR2 SYGVKD, per germline. This CDR3 has 13 amino acids. The CDR3 sequence: CAISEIGVNEQFF. The CDR3 region has the DNA TGTGCCATCAGTGAAATAGGAGTCAATGAGCAGTTCTTC.